Below, 25 T cell receptor beta chains from the same sample are listed, as sequenced in a study of T cell changes during pregnancy in multiple sclerosis. The assay was immunoSEQ multiplex PCR, and TCRdb's table has in-frame clones only and misses some. The table shows fewer than 100,000 clones, with 89% occurring only once. The sequencing here drew on peripheral blood, taken before pregnancy. These receptors were obtained from a female donor with multiple sclerosis, enrolled in a pregnancy study.

The gene calls are TRBV27 and TRBJ2-2; D possibly corresponds to TRBD1 (5 bases). Per germline, CDR1 MNHEY and CDR2 SMNVEV (reference sequence). The CDR3 has 15 amino acids. Deletions cut 6 bases from V and 0 bases from J, with 11 bases between. The CDR3 bases are TGTGCCAGCAGCCGGTTCAGGGCGAACACCGGGGAGCTGTTTTTT. It is translated as CASSRFRANTGELFF.

The chain uses TRBV6-5 and TRBJ1-1; 7 bases fit TRBD1. The CDR3 is made up of 14 amino acids. V shed 6 bases and J 6 bases; nucleotides not matched to a gene: 10. The germline CDR1 and CDR2 sequences are MNHEY and SVGAGI. The CDR3, as DNA: TGTGCCAGCAGCTACCTACAGGGGACCCCTGAAGCTTTCTTT. Amino acid sequence: CASSYLQGTPEAFF.

A few counts support this clone. The chain joins TRBV5-1 to TRBJ2-7; TRBD1 agrees at 8 bases. From germline, CDR1 is SGHRS and CDR2 YFSETQ. The CDR3 runs 14 residues. The junction had 8 bases not matched to a gene; V was cut back by 4 bases and J by 5 bases. This chain's CDR3 is CASSLGQGVDEQYF. CDR3 coding DNA: TGCGCCAGCAGCCTCGGACAGGGAGTCGACGAGCAGTACTTC. Based on the CDR3 plus reference TRBV5-1 and TRBJ2-7, the full variable domain is KAGVTQTPRYLIKTRGQQVTLSCSPISGHRSVSWYQQTPGQGLQFLFEYFSETQRNKGNFPGRFSGRQFSNSRSEMNVSTLELGDSALYLCASSLGQGVDEQYFGPGTRLTVT.

CDR3 nucleotides: TGTGCCAGCTCACCACGGTCTAGCGGGGACTCCTACAATGAGCAGTTCTTC. Amino acids: CASSPRSSGDSYNEQFF. The chain uses TRBV18 and TRBJ2-1; 9 bases line up with TRBD2. V trimming: 1 base; J trimming: 0 bases; junction bases outside the gene matches: 4. Germline loops: CDR1 KGHSH, CDR2 LQKENI. The CDR3 runs to 17 residues.

V is TRBV6-1 and J is TRBJ2-3, with 8 bases fitting TRBD2. The CDR3 loop spans 16 amino acids. The trim removed 1 base at V and 2 bases at J, leaving 5 bases unmatched. Germline V gene data show CDR1 as MNHNS and CDR2 as SASEGT. The CDR3 region has the DNA TGTGCCAGCAGTGAAGGGCGGGGGGCCCACACAGATACGCAGTATTTT. Translation: CASSEGRGAHTDTQYF.

The genes are TRBV19 and TRBJ2-3; 12 nucleotides match TRBD2. The length of the CDR3 is 16 residues. The V and J ends lost 5 bases and 4 bases, in that order; junction bases with no gene match: 7. Germline CDR1 LNHDA, CDR2 SQIVND (reference sequence). The CDR3 sequence: CASSFRTSGESDTQYF. The CDR3 nucleotides are TGTGCCAGTAGTTTCCGGACTAGCGGGGAGTCAGATACGCAGTATTTT.

This chain connects TRBV6-5 to TRBJ2-7; perhaps TRBD1 as D (6 bases). The V and J ends lost 4 bases and 6 bases respectively, with 13 bases between them. There are 13 residues in the CDR3. Per germline, CDR1 MNHEY and CDR2 SVGAGI. The CDR3 sequence is CASSSVQGGEQYF. In DNA, the CDR3 is TGTGCCAGCAGTTCCGTACAGGGTGGCGAGCAGTACTTC.

V usage is TRBV5-1 and J usage is TRBJ2-7, with TRBD2 identical over 9 bases. The CDR3 is 14 amino acids. Germline-derived CDR1 and CDR2 are SGHRS and YFSETQ. The V segment lost 0 bases and the J segment 2 bases; nucleotides outside the gene matches: 0. CDR3 loop: CASSLVAGAYEQYF. The CDR3 DNA is TGCGCCAGCAGCTTGGTAGCGGGGGCCTACGAGCAGTACTTC.

The chain employs TRBV10-3 and TRBJ1-1; 10 nucleotides match TRBD1. The CDR3 covers 14 residues. Trimming took 8 bases from V and 4 from J; bases not matched to a gene: 7. The V gene's germline CDR1 is ENHRY and CDR2 SYGVKD. DNA for the CDR3: TGTGCCATCTCCGGGACAGGGGAAGGCACTGAAGCTTTCTTT. Protein product: CAISGTGEGTEAFF.

V gene TRBV7-9 combines with J gene TRBJ1-6; 8 bases line up with TRBD1. J gave up 14 bases and V 1 base, and 10 bases lay outside the gene matches. Germline CDR1 is SEHNR and CDR2 is FQNEAQ (reference sequence). CDR3 length: 15 residues. As DNA, the CDR3 is TGTGCCAGCAGCTTAGGGGTCAGGGGGCAATTCACCCTCCACTTT. This gives the protein CASSLGVRGQFTLHF. Filled out from reference TRBV7-9 and TRBJ1-6, the complete variable domain reads DTGVSQNPRHKITKRGQNVTFRCDPISEHNRLYWYRQTLGQGPEFLTYFQNEAQLEKSRLLSDRFSAERPKGSFSTLEIQRTEQGDSAMYLCASSLGVRGQFTLHFGNGTRLTVT.

CDR3 bases: TGTGCCAGCAGTGGCGACAGCTACTCTGGAAACACCATATATTTT. It codes for CASSGDSYSGNTIYF. The rearrangement joins TRBV6-1 to TRBJ1-3; perhaps TRBD1 as D (5 bases). Per the germline V gene, CDR1 is MNHNS and CDR2 is SASEGT. V dropped 4 bases and J dropped 0 bases, with 10 bases sitting between them. The CDR3 has 15 residues.

The rearrangement uses TRBV28 and TRBJ2-7, with 8 bases fitting TRBD2. This CDR3 contains 14 residues. V shed 3 bases, J shed 5 bases, and the junction held 6 bases outside the gene matches. CDR1 and CDR2 from the germline V gene are MDHEN and SYDVKM. The CDR3 here is CASSLAFGRDEQYF. The CDR3 bases are TGTGCCAGCAGTTTGGCCTTCGGGAGGGACGAGCAGTACTTC.

The chain couples TRBV11-2 to TRBJ2-3; 8 nucleotides line up with TRBD2. The J segment lost 2 bases and the V segment lost 2 bases, leaving 3 bases of the junction unmatched. CDR1 SGHAT and CDR2 FQNNGV come from the germline V gene. The CDR3 spans 15 residues. The CDR3 loop is CASSLYGGDTDTQYF. For the CDR3, the DNA is TGTGCCAGCAGCTTATACGGGGGGGACACAGATACGCAGTATTTT.

The rearrangement links TRBV7-8 to TRBJ1-5; 9 bases are a match to TRBD1. This CDR3 region has 15 residues. The germline V gene encodes CDR1 SGHVS and CDR2 FQNEAQ. Trimming cost V 9 bases and J 1 base; bases outside gene matches: 7. CDR3: CASQTGGESNQPQHF. In DNA form, the CDR3 reads TGTGCCAGTCAAACAGGGGGCGAAAGCAATCAGCCCCAGCATTTT.

The V and J genes are TRBV5-4 and TRBJ1-2, with D possibly matching TRBD1 (6 bases). The CDR3 has 16 amino acids. CDR1 and CDR2 (germline): SGHNT, YYREEE (reference sequence). V was cut by 0 bases and J by 1 base, with 13 bases left in between. The CDR3 nucleotides are TGTGCCAGCAGCTTGGCCCCAGGGGCTAATAACTATGGCTACACCTTC. It encodes CASSLAPGANNYGYTF. The full variable domain, completed using reference TRBV5-4 and TRBJ1-2, is ETGVTQSPTHLIKTRGQQVTLRCSSQSGHNTVSWYQQALGQGPQFIFQYYREEENGRGNFPPRFSGLQFPNYSSELNVNALELDDSALYLCASSLAPGANNYGYTFGSGTRLTVV.

The chain's CDR3 is CASRSSGANVLTF. In DNA, the CDR3 is TGTGCCAGTAGGTCGTCTGGGGCCAACGTCCTGACTTTC. V gene TRBV19 combines with J gene TRBJ2-6; D is unresolved. CDR3 length: 13 residues. CDR1 and CDR2 from the germline V gene are LNHDA and SQIVND (reference sequence). V dropped 6 bases and J dropped 1 base, with 4 bases sitting between them.

J is TRBJ1-6 and V is TRBV9, with a possible D match to TRBD1 (6 bases). Germline V lookup: CDR1 SGDLS, CDR2 YYNGEE. Trimming removed 4 bases at V and 0 bases at J, with 11 bases between. The CDR3 has 16 residues. CDR3 DNA sequence: TGTGCCAGCAGCCGAGACAGGAGCTCCTATAATTCACCCCTCCACTTT. It encodes CASSRDRSSYNSPLHF. Looking up the rest from reference TRBV9 and TRBJ1-6 gives the full variable domain: DSGVTQTPKHLITATGQRVTLRCSPRSGDLSVYWYQQSLDQGLQFLIQYYNGEERAKGNILERFSAQQFPDLHSELNLSSLELGDSALYFCASSRDRSSYNSPLHFGNGTRLTVT.

The J gene is TRBJ2-1, the V gene TRBV7-9; 8 bases align to TRBD1. The CDR3 consists of 15 residues. The V gene's germline CDR1 is SEHNR and CDR2 FQNEAQ (reference sequence). Trimming removed 5 bases from V and 0 bases from J; junction bases left unmatched: 3. For the CDR3, the DNA is TGTGCCAGCAGCCGAGACAGGGGCTCCTACAATGAGCAGTTCTTC. This encodes CASSRDRGSYNEQFF. The variable domain in full, completed from reference TRBV7-9 and TRBJ2-1, reads DTGVSQNPRHKITKRGQNVTFRCDPISEHNRLYWYRQTLGQGPEFLTYFQNEAQLEKSRLLSDRFSAERPKGSFSTLEIQRTEQGDSAMYLCASSRDRGSYNEQFFGPGTRLTVL.

This clone was detected only once. The chain uses TRBV6-5 and TRBJ2-3, with 8 bases identical to TRBD1. Germline lookup yields CDR1 MNHEY and CDR2 SVGAGI. The CDR3 covers 15 residues. The junction had 6 bases not matched to a gene; V was cut back by 0 bases and J by 7 bases. The CDR3 region has the DNA TGTGCCAGCAGTTACTCGACAGGGGCCGGATATACGCAGTATTTT. Translated: CASSYSTGAGYTQYF.

This rearrangement joins TRBV4-2 to TRBJ2-1, with 9 bases lining up with TRBD2. CDR1 and CDR2 from the germline V gene are LGHNA and YNFKEQ. Trimming removed 3 bases from V and 1 base from J; junction bases left unmatched: 4. CDR3 length: 16 amino acids. The DNA for the CDR3 is TGTGCCAGCAGCCAGTTAGCGGGGGAATCCTACAATGAGCAGTTCTTC. Amino acids: CASSQLAGESYNEQFF.

This rearrangement joins TRBV7-2 to TRBJ2-1; TRBD1 agrees at 10 bases. From germline, CDR1 is SGHTA and CDR2 FQGNSA. The CDR3 has 19 amino acids. Unmatched junction bases numbered 8, after V lost 0 bases and J lost 0 bases. The CDR3 sequence: CASSLASGTGDFSYNEQFF. In DNA form, the CDR3 reads TGTGCCAGCAGCTTAGCGTCCGGGACAGGGGATTTCTCCTACAATGAGCAGTTCTTC.

The chain uses TRBV5-6 and TRBJ1-1; D possibly corresponds to TRBD1 (5 bases). Per the germline V gene, CDR1 is SGHDT and CDR2 is YYEEEE. The V and J ends lost 2 bases and 1 base respectively, with 9 bases between them. The CDR3 is 14 amino acids. The CDR3 sequence is CASSFLGENTEAFF. The DNA for the CDR3 is TGTGCCAGCAGCTTCCTAGGGGAGAACACTGAAGCTTTCTTT.

This rearrangement joins TRBV7-2 to TRBJ1-1; D remains ambiguous. The CDR3 is 15 residues long. The germline V gene encodes CDR1 SGHTA and CDR2 FQGNSA. Trimming removed 1 base at V and 2 bases at J, with 11 bases between. For the CDR3, the DNA is TGTGCCAGCAGCTTAGGCTGGGGAGCTAACACTGAAGCTTTCTTT. It yields the protein CASSLGWGANTEAFF.

The chain has TRBV10-1 and TRBJ2-1; 8 nucleotides align to TRBD2. Germline V lookup: CDR1 WNHNN, CDR2 SYGVQD (reference sequence). Trimming removed 6 bases from V and 0 bases from J; junction bases left unmatched: 16. There are 19 residues in the CDR3. The CDR3, as DNA: TGCGCCAGCAGCCCCACCGTTAGCGGGAAAGTCCTCTCCTACAATGAGCAGTTCTTC. Protein product: CASSPTVSGKVLSYNEQFF.

This chain joins TRBV5-1 and TRBJ2-7; perhaps TRBD1 as D (6 bases). CDR3 length: 14 residues. Trimming took 5 bases from V and 3 from J, leaving 15 bases between them. Germline values: CDR1 SGHRS, CDR2 YFSETQ. CDR3 nucleotide sequence: TGCGCCAGCAGACCCCAGGGGCTCCTCTACGAGCAGTACTTC. Its translation: CASRPQGLLYEQYF.